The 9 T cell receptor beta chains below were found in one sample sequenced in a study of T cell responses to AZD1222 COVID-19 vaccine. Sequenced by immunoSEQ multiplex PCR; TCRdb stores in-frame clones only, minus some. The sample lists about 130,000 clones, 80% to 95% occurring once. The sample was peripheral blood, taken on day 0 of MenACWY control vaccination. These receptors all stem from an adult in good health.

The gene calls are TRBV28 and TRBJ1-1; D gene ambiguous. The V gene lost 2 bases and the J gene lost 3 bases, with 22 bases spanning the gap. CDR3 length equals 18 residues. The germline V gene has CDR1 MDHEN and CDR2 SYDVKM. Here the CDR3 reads CASSLGRLTQRVHTEAFF. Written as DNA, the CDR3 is TGTGCCAGCAGTTTAGGCAGACTAACCCAACGCGTGCACACTGAAGCTTTCTTT.

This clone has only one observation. The CDR3 bases are TGTGCCAGTGCCAGGGGATACGAAAAACTGTTTTTT. Translation: CASARGYEKLFF. The rearrangement uses TRBV12-3 or TRBV12-4 and TRBJ1-4; weak D call: TRBD1 (6 bases). Trimming removed 9 bases from V and 8 bases from J, with 13 bases in between. The CDR3 loop spans 12 amino acids.

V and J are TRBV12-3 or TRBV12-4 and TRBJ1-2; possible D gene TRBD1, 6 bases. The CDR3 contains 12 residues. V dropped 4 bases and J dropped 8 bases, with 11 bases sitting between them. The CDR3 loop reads CASSSNRDGYTF. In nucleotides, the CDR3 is TGTGCCAGCAGTTCTAACAGGGACGGCTACACCTTC.

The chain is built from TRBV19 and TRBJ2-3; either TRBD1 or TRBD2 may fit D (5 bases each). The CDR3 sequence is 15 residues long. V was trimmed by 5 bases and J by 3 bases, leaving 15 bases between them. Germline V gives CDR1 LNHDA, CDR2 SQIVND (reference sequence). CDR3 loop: CASSLQGERTDTQYF. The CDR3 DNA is TGTGCCAGTAGTTTGCAGGGAGAAAGGACAGATACGCAGTATTTT.

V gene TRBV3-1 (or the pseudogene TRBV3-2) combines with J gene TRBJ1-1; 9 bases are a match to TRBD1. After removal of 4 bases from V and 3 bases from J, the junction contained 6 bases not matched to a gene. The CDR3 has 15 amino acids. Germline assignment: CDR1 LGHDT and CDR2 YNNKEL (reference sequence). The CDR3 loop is CASSPLGQGDTEAFF. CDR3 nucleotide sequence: TGTGCCAGCAGCCCCCTGGGACAGGGAGACACTGAAGCTTTCTTT.

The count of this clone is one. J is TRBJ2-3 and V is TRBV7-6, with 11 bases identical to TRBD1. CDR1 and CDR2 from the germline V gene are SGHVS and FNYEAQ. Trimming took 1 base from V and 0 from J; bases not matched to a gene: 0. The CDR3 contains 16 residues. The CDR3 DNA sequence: TGTGCCAGCAGCTTAGGGACAGGGGGCAGCACAGATACGCAGTATTTT. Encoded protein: CASSLGTGGSTDTQYF.

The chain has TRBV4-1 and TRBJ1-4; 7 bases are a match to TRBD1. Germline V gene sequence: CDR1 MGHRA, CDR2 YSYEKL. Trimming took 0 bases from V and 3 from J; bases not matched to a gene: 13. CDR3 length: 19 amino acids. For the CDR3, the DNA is TGCGCCAGCAGCCAAGATCGAGGACAGGTGCTCGGAGCTAATGAAAAACTGTTTTTT. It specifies CASSQDRGQVLGANEKLFF.

DNA for the CDR3: TGTGCCAGCAGTTTATTTCTAAATACGCAGTATTTT. It translates to CASSLFLNTQYF. The V and J genes are TRBV12-3 or TRBV12-4 and TRBJ2-3; D gene ambiguous. Trimming left V 2 bases short and J 7 bases short, with 7 bases between. This CDR3 contains 12 residues.

Here the CDR3 DNA reads TGTGCCAGCAGTCCAACGATCGGGGGGACAGGGTTGAATCAGCCCCAGCATTTT. Its translation: CASSPTIGGTGLNQPQHF. The chain combines TRBV6-6 with TRBJ1-5, with TRBD1 matching 9 bases. Germline V CDR1 and CDR2: MNHNY, SVGAGI (reference sequence). The CDR3 spans 18 residues. Germline trimming cut 5 bases from V and 4 bases from J; bases unmatched to any gene: 15.